A selection of T cell receptor beta chains follows, all from one sample in a study of T cells in Graves' hyperthyroidism and ophthalmopathy. One entry per CDR3 protein, called by TCRdb with MiXCR from the multiplex PCR reads. The sample holds around 270,000 distinct CDR3 sequences, roughly 19% seen once. The specimen sequenced was blood. The receptors shown here come from a man aged 50-59 years with Graves' ophthalmopathy. CDR3s include the opening cysteine and the closing phenylalanine or tryptophan. Each record gives: clone size, V gene, J gene, D gene, CDR3 protein, CDR3 DNA. D genes are given only for firm matches. Clone size is given for some rows only: seen once, a few or many times, or a class if the clone is expanded.

few	TRBV30	TRBJ1-3	TRBD1	CAWSAQGTPGNTIYF	TGTGCCTGGAGCGCACAGGGGACCCCTGGAAACACCATATATTTT
few	TRBV20-1	TRBJ2-7	TRBD2	CSAREDLGEGTYEQYF	TGCAGTGCCAGAGAGGACCTGGGGGAGGGCACCTACGAGCAGTACTTC
.	TRBV28	TRBJ2-5	.	CASSLISPETQYF	TGTGCCAGCAGTTTAATAAGCCCAGAGACCCAGTACTTC
.	TRBV2	TRBJ2-3	TRBD2	CASAGTSGSADTQYF	TGTGCCAGCGCCGGGACTAGCGGGAGCGCAGATACGCAGTATTTT
few	TRBV15	TRBJ1-2	.	CATTSGGTLYGYTF	TGTGCCACCACCTCTGGAGGGACTCTCTATGGCTACACCTTC
.	TRBV7-3	TRBJ2-5	.	CASSLGVGWETQYF	TGTGCCAGCAGCCTAGGGGTGGGTTGGGAGACCCAGTACTTC
.	TRBV24-1	TRBJ1-1	.	CATFTWLLGSEAFF	TGTGCCACCTTCACCTGGTTGTTAGGTTCTGAAGCTTTCTTT
many	TRBV28	TRBJ1-2	TRBD1	CASSSGQGANYGYTF	TGTGCCAGCAGTTCGGGACAGGGGGCCAACTATGGCTACACCTTC
.	TRBV5-1	TRBJ2-1	.	CASSSGTRRVDEQFF	TGCGCCAGCAGCTCCGGGACTCGGAGGGTCGATGAGCAGTTCTTC
many	TRBV28	TRBJ2-7	TRBD1	CASSLAGTGGYEQYF	TGTGCCAGCAGTTTAGCCGGGACAGGGGGCTACGAGCAGTACTTC
.	TRBV6-5	TRBJ1-6	TRBD1	CASSYSGQGNSPLHF	TGTGCCAGCAGTTACTCTGGACAGGGAAATTCACCCCTCCACTTT
few	TRBV29-1	TRBJ2-2	.	CSVTDQANTGELFF	TGCAGCGTTACCGACCAAGCGAACACCGGGGAGCTGTTTTTT
.	TRBV12-3/TRBV12-4	TRBJ2-7	.	CASSLGWGGNEQYF	TGTGCCAGCAGTTTAGGGTGGGGCGGGAATGAGCAGTACTTC
few	TRBV9	TRBJ2-7	.	CASSVGSGQIYEQYF	TGTGCCAGCAGCGTAGGAAGCGGGCAGATCTACGAGCAGTACTTC
.	TRBV5-1	TRBJ2-2	.	CASSLGTGLWQDTGELFF	TGCGCCAGCAGCTTGGGTACAGGGCTTTGGCAGGACACCGGGGAGCTGTTTTTT
.	TRBV5-8	TRBJ2-7	.	CASLRGYEQYF	TGTGCCAGCCTCCGCGGGTACGAGCAGTACTTC
many	TRBV18	TRBJ2-1	.	CASSPRDGYNEQFF	TGTGCCAGCTCACCTCGGGACGGATACAATGAGCAGTTCTTC
many	TRBV30	TRBJ2-7	TRBD2	CAWSEAGVEQYF	TGTGCCTGGAGTGAAGCGGGAGTTGAACAGTACTTC
.	TRBV14	TRBJ1-2	.	CASSQGWGAPDYGYTF	TGTGCCAGCAGCCAAGGATGGGGCGCCCCGGACTATGGCTACACCTTC
many	TRBV3-1	TRBJ1-1	.	CASSQLQGSEAFF	TGTGCCAGCAGCCAACTTCAGGGGTCTGAAGCTTTCTTT
.	TRBV5-1	TRBJ2-3	TRBD2	CASSSQPHLAGDDTQYF	TGCGCCAGCAGCTCCCAACCGCACCTAGCGGGAGACGATACGCAGTATTTT
many	TRBV11-3	TRBJ2-1	TRBD1	CASKGTDNEQFF	TGTGCCAGCAAGGGGACAGACAATGAGCAGTTCTTC
few	TRBV24-1	TRBJ2-1	.	CATSDLVGRSSYNEQFF	TGTGCCACCAGTGATTTGGTGGGACGCAGCTCCTACAATGAGCAGTTCTTC
many	TRBV6-1	TRBJ1-5	.	CATRVSNQPQHF	TGTGCCACCAGGGTTAGCAATCAGCCCCAGCATTTT
many	TRBV20-1	TRBJ1-2	.	CSAREGAAGSLKGYTF	TGCAGTGCTAGAGAGGGGGCGGCAGGGAGTTTGAAGGGCTACACCTTC
many	TRBV7-3	TRBJ2-5	.	CASSLRLGGKETQYF	TGTGCCAGCAGCTTAAGACTTGGCGGCAAAGAGACCCAGTACTTC
.	TRBV10-3	TRBJ2-1	.	CATQWGRGFYNEQLF	TGTGCCACACAGTGGGGCAGGGGATTTTACAATGAGCAGCTCTTC